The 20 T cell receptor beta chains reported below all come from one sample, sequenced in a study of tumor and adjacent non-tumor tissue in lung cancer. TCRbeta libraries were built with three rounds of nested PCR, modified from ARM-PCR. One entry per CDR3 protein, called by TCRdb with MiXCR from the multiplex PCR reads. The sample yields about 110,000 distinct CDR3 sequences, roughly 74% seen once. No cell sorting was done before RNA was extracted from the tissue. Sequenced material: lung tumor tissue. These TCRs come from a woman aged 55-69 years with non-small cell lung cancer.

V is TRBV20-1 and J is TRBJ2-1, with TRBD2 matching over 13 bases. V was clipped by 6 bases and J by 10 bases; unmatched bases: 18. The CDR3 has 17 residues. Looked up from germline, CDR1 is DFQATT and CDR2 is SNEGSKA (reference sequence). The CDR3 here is CSASDVMRTSGRGEQFF. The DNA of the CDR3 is TGCAGTGCCTCTGATGTCATGAGGACTAGCGGGAGAGGCGAGCAGTTCTTC.

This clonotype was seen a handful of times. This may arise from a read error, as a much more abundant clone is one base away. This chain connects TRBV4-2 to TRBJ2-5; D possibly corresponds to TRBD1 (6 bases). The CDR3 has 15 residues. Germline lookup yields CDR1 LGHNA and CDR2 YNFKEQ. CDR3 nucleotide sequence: TGTGCCAGCAACCAAGACCCGGGACAACAAGAGACCCAGTACTTC. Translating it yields CASNQDPGQQETQYF.

The CDR3, as DNA: TGTGCCAGCAGAGACAAGGGCAACTATGGCTACACCTTC. Protein sequence: CASRDKGNYGYTF. The chain combines TRBV7-9 with TRBJ1-2; D is ambiguous. The CDR3 is 13 amino acids. V was shortened by 6 bases and J by 2 bases, with 10 bases between the two germline ends. The germline CDR1 and CDR2 sequences are SEHNR and FQNEAQ (reference sequence).

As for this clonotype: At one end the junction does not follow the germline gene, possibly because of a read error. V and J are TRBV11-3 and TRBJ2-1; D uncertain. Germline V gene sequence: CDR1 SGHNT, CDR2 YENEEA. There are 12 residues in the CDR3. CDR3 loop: CAISLDMDQQFF. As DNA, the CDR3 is TGTGCCATCAGCTTAGATATGGATCAGCAGTTCTTC. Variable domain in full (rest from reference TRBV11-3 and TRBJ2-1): EAGVVQSPRYKIIEKKQPVAFWCNPISGHNTLYWYLQNLGQGPELLIRYENEEAVDDSQLPKDRFSAERLKGVDSTLKIQPAELGDSAVYLCAISLDMDQQFFGPGTRLTVL.

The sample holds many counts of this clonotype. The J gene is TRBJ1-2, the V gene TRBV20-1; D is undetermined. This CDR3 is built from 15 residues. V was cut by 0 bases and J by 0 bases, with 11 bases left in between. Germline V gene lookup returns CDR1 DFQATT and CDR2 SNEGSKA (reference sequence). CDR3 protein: CSARDGLGANYGYTF. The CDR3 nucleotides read TGCAGTGCTAGAGATGGTCTGGGAGCTAACTATGGCTACACCTTC.

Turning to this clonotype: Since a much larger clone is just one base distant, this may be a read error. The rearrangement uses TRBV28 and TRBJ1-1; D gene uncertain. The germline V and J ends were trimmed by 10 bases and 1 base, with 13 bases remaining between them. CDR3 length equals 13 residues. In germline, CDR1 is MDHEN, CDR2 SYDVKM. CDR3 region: CAIATSRNTEAFF. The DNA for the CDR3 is TGTGCCATAGCGACAAGCAGGAACACTGAAGCTTTCTTT.

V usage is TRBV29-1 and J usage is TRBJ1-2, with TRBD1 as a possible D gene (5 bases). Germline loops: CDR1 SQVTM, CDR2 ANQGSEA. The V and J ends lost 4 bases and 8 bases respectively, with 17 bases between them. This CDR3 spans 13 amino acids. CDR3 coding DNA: TGCAGCGTTGGAGAGGGGAACGTGCGGGGCTACACCTTC. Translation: CSVGEGNVRGYTF.

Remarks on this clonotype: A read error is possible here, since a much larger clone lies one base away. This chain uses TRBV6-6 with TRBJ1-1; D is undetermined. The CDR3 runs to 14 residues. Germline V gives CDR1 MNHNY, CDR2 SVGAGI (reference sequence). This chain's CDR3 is CVSSYGPGSGEAFF. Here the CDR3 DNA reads TGTGTCAGCAGTTACGGGCCCGGGAGTGGTGAAGCTTTCTTT.

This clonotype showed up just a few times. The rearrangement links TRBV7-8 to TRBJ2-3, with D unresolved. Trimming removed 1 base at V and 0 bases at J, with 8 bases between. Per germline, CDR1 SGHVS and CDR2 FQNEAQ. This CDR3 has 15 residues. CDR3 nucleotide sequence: TGTGCCAGCAGCTTAGGACGGCTGAGCACAGATACGCAGTATTTT. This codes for CASSLGRLSTDTQYF.

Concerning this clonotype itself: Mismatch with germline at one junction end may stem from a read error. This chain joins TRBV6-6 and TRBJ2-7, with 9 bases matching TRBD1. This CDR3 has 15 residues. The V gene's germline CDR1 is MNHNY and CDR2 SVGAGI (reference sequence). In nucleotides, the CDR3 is TGTGCCAGCAGTAGCCTGACAGGGGGAGACTACGAGCTGTACTTC. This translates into CASSSLTGGDYELYF.

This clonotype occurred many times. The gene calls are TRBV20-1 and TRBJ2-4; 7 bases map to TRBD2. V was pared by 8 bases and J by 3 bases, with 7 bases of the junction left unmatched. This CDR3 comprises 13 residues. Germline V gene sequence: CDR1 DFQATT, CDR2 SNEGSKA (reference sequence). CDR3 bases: TGCAGTCGGACTAGTCCGGGCAAAAACATTCAGTACTTC. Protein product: CSRTSPGKNIQYF.

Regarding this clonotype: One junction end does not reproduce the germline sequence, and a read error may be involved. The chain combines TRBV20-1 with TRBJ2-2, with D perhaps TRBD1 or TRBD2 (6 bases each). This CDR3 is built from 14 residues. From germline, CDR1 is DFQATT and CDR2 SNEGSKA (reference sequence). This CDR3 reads CSAVAWGHTGEVFF. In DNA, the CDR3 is TGCAGTGCTGTAGCGTGGGGACACACCGGGGAGGTGTTTTTT.

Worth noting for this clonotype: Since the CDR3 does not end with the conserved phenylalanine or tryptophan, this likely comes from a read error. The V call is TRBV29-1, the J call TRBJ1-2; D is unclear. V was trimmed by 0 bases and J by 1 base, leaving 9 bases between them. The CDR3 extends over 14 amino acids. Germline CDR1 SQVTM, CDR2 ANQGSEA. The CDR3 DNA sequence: TGCAGCGTTGAAGAGGCAGAGTTTAACTATGGCTACACCTCC. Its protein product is CSVEEAEFNYGYTS.

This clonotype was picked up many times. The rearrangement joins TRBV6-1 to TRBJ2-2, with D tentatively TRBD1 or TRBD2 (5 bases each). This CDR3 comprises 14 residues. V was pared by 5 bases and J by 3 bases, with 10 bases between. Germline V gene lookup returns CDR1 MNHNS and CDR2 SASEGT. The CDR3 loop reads CASSRDQDTGELFF. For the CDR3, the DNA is TGTGCCAGCAGTAGGGACCAAGACACCGGGGAGCTGTTTTTT.

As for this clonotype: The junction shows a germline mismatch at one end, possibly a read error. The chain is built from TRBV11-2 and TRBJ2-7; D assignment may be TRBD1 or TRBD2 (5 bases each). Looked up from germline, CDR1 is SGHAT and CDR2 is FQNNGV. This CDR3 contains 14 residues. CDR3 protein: CASSFDSLRDEQYF. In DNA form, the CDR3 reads TGTGCCAGCAGCTTTGACTCTTTAAGGGACGAGCAATACTTC. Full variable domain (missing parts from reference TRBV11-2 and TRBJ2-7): EAGVAQSPRYKIIEKRQSVAFWCNPISGHATLYWYQQILGQGPKLLIQFQNNGVVDDSQLPKDRFSAERLKGVDSTLKIQPAKLEDSAVYLCASSFDSLRDEQYFGPGTRLTVT.

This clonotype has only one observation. The CDR3 region has the DNA TGTGCCAGCAGTGAACACGACAAATTAGTCAAAAACATTCAGTACTTC. It specifies CASSEHDKLVKNIQYF. The chain joins TRBV6-1 to TRBJ2-4; no reliable D call. The CDR3 extends over 16 amino acids. V lost 2 bases and J lost 3, with 14 bases in between. Germline CDR1 and CDR2: MNHNS and SASEGT.

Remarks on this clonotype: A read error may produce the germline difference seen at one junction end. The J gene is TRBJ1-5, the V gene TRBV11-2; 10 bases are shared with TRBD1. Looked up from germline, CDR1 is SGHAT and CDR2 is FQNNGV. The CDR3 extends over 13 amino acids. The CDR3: CASSRDRGHPHNF. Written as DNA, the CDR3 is TGTGCCAGCTCCCGGGACAGGGGTCACCCCCATAATTTT.

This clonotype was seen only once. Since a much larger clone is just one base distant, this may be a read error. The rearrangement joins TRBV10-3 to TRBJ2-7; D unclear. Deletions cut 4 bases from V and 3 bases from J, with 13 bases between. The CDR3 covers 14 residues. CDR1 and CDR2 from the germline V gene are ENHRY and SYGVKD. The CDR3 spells CAISGASVDYEQYF. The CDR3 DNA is TGTGCCATCAGTGGGGCTAGTGTAGACTACGAGCAGTACTTC.

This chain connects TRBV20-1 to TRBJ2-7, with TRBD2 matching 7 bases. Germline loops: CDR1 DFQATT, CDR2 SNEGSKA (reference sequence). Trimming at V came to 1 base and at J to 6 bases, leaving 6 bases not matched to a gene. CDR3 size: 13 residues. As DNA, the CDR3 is TGCAGTGCTAGAGGTGGCGGGAGTTGCGAGCAGTACTTC. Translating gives CSARGGGSCEQYF.

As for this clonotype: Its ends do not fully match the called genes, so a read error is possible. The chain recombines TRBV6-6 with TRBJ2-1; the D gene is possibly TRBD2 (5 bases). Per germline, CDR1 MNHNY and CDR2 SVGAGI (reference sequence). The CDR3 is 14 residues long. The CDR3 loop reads CASSYEGAFDEQFF. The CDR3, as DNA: TGTGCCAGCAGTTACGAGGGAGCCTTCGATGAGCAATTCTTC.